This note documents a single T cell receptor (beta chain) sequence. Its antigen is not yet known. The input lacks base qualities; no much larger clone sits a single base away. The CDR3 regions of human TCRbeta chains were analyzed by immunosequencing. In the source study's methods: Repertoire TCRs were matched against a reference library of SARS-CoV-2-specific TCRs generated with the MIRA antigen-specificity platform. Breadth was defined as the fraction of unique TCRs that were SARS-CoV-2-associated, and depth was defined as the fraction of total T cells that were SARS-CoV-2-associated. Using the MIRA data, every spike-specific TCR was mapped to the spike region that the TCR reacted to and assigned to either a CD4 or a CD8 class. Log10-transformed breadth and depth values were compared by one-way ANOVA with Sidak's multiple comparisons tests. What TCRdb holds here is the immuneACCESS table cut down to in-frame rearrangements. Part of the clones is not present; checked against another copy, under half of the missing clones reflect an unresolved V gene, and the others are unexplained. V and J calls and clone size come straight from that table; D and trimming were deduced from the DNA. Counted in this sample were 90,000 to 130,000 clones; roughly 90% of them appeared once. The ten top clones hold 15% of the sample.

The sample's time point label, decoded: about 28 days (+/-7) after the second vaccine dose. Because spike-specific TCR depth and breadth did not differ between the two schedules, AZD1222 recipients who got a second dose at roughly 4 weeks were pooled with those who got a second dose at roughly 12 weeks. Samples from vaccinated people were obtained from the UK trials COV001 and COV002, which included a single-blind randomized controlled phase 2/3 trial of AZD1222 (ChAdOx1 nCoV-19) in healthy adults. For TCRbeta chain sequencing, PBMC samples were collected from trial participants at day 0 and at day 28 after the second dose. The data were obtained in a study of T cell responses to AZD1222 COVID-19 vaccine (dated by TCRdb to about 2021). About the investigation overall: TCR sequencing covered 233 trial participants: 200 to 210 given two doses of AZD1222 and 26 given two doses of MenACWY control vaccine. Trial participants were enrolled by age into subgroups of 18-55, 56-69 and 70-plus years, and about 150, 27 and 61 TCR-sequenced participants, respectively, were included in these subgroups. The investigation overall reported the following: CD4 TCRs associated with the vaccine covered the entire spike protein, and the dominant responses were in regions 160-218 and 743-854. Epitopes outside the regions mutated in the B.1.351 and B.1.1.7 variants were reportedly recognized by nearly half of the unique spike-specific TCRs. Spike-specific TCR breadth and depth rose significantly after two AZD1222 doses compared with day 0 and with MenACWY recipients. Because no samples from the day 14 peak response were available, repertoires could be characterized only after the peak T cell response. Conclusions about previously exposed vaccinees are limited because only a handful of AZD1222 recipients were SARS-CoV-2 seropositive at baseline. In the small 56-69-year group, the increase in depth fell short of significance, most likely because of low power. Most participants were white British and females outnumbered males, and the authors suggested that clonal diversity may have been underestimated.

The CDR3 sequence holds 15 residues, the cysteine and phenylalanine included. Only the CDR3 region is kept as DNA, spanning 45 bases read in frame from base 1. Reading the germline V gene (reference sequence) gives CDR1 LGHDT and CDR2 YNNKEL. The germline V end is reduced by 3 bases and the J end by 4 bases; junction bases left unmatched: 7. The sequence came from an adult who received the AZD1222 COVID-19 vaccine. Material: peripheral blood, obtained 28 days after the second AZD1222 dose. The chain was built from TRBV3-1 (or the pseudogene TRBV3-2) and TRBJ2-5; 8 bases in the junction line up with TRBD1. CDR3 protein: CASSQVTGVAETQYF. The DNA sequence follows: TGTGCCAGCAGCCAGGTGACAGGGGTGGCAGAGACCCAGTACTTC.